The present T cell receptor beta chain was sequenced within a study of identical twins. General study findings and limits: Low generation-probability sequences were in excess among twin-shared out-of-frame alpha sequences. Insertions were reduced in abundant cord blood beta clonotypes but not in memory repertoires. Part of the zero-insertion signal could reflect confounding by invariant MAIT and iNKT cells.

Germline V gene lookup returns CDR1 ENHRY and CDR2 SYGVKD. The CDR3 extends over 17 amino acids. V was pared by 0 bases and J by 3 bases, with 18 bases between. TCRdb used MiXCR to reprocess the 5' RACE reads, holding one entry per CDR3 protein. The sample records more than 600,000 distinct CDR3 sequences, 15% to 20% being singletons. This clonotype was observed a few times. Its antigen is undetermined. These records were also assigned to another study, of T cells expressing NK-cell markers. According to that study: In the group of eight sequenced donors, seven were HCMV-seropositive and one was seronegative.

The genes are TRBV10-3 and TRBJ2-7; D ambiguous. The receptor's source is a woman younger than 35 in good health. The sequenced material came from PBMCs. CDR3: CAISESPADLRVYEQYF. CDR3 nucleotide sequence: TGTGCCATCAGTGAGTCTCCGGCAGACCTACGGGTCTACGAGCAGTACTTC.